The clone carrying this T cell receptor beta chain was observed a handful of times. Its antigen is not identified. The ends lost 5 bases at V and 0 bases at J; junction bases unmatched: 7. Germline assignment: CDR1 KGHSH and CDR2 LQKENI. This CDR3 is 17 amino acids long. Profiling relied on immunoSEQ multiplex PCR, and the TCRdb table lists in-frame clones only, not all of them. The table records 45,000 to 55,000 clones, 76% of them present only once. This entry is derived from a study of radiotherapy plus CTLA-4 blockade in lung cancer. General observations from the study: In blood, tumor-derived TCR clones expanded after radiotherapy plus ipilimumab.

This sequence joins TRBV18 and TRBJ2-2; 9 bases agree with TRBD2. This sample comprised peripheral blood, obtained from a patient treated with radiotherapy plus ipilimumab. This receptor was obtained from a human donor with non-small cell lung cancer who had stable disease on radiotherapy plus ipilimumab. The CDR3 spells CASSARASGANTGELFF. CDR3 nucleotide sequence: TGTGCCAGCTCAGCCCGGGCTAGCGGGGCGAACACCGGGGAGCTGTTTTTT.